The 8 T cell receptor beta chains below were found in one sample sequenced in a study of read filtering for tumor transcriptome and immune sequencing (dated by TCRdb to 2018 to 2021). For sequencing, an Illumina HiSeq 4000 was employed. The Immunoverse kit was used to build TCR libraries from roughly 370 ng RNA, with molecular barcoded adaptors covering alpha/delta and beta/gamma chains. Through fastp at Q25 and MiXCR, TCRdb rebuilt clones from the public reads, retaining in-frame beta chains. Merged by CDR3 protein, the rows form single entries marked with the most common genes and DNA. Present in this sample are 100,000 to 150,000 distinct CDR3 sequences, 13% of which were seen just once. 11% of the sample belongs to the ten largest clones. Sequenced: a population of CD138-negative cells sorted from bone marrow. The sample's cell subset or site label, in plain terms: bone marrow mononuclear cells depleted of CD138+ plasma/myeloma cells by negative magnetic selection. The receptors shown here come from a donor at least 40 years old with multiple myeloma.

The table lists this clonotype with many counts. V and J are TRBV20-1 and TRBJ2-1; 8 bases line up with TRBD2. This CDR3 is built from 14 residues. CDR1 DFQATT and CDR2 SNEGSKA come from the germline V gene (reference sequence). With 5 bases clipped from V and 4 bases from J, the junction kept 7 bases outside the gene matches. The CDR3 coding sequence is TGCAGTGCTCCCGTAGCGGGAAAATACAATGAGCAGTTCTTC. It encodes CSAPVAGKYNEQFF.

This chain links TRBV7-2 with TRBJ2-7; D unclear. The CDR3 consists of 15 residues. From germline, CDR1 is SGHTA and CDR2 FQGNSA. Between the trimmed V and J ends, which lost 1 base and 2 bases, there was a span of 12 bases. The chain's CDR3 is CASSLGVAETYEQYF. The DNA for the CDR3 is TGTGCCAGCAGCTTAGGGGTTGCGGAGACCTACGAGCAGTACTTC. Filled out from reference TRBV7-2 and TRBJ2-7, the complete variable domain reads GAGVSQSPSNKVTEKGKDVELRCDPISGHTALYWYRQSLGQGLEFLIYFQGNSAPDKSGLPSDRFSAERTGGSVSTLTIQRTQQEDSAVYLCASSLGVAETYEQYFGPGTRLTVT.

This clonotype was counted ten times or more. J is TRBJ2-7 and V is TRBV18; 7 bases agree with TRBD1. The CDR3 consists of 15 residues. Germline values: CDR1 KGHSH, CDR2 LQKENI. J gave up 2 bases and V 5 bases, and 9 bases lay outside the gene matches. Written as DNA, the CDR3 is TGTGCCAGCTCAGCGCGACAGGGCTCAACCTACGAGCAGTACTTC. Encoded protein: CASSARQGSTYEQYF.

This clonotype has at least ten counts. The chain has TRBV7-9 and TRBJ1-1; the match to TRBD1 covers 7 bases. The J segment lost 4 bases and the V segment lost 6 bases, leaving 17 bases of the junction unmatched. This CDR3 is built from 17 residues. Germline V CDR1 and CDR2: SEHNR, FQNEAQ (reference sequence). CDR3 in amino acids: CASRPTADRIIGTEAFF. The CDR3 coding sequence is TGTGCCAGCAGGCCGACCGCGGACAGGATCATTGGCACTGAAGCTTTCTTT.

There are many counts of this clonotype. The V gene is TRBV28, the J gene TRBJ2-1; 8 nucleotides line up with TRBD2. Unmatched junction bases numbered 4, after V lost 2 bases and J lost 7 bases. Looked up from germline, CDR1 is MDHEN and CDR2 is SYDVKM. This CDR3 has 14 amino acids. CDR3 bases: TGTGCCAGCAGTTTAACGGGAGGGCCGAATGAGCAGTTCTTC. Amino acid sequence: CASSLTGGPNEQFF.

This clonotype was seen repeatedly, ten times or more. This chain links TRBV3-1 with TRBJ2-3; D not resolved. The V gene lost 1 base and the J gene lost 6 bases, with 8 bases spanning the gap. The CDR3 covers 13 residues. The germline gives CDR1 LGHDT, CDR2 YNNKEL (reference sequence). In nucleotides, the CDR3 is TGTGCCAGCAGCCAAGGTCTCCAGGATACGCAGTATTTT. It codes for CASSQGLQDTQYF.

This clonotype was seen a few times. A much larger clonotype is one base distant, so this may be a read error. This chain connects TRBV20-1 to TRBJ2-1; 9 bases are a match to TRBD1. This CDR3 comprises 15 residues. The germline V gene encodes CDR1 DFQATT and CDR2 SNEGSKA (reference sequence). The CDR3 is CSARPGTGRYNGQFF. The CDR3 DNA follows: TGCAGTGCTAGACCCGGGACAGGGAGGTACAATGGGCAGTTCTTC.

Turning to this clonotype: This may stem from a read error, because a much larger clone lies one nucleotide away. The chain links TRBV2 to TRBJ1-2; TRBD1 is a possible D gene (6 bases). From germline, CDR1 is SNHLY and CDR2 FYNNEI. This CDR3 has 13 amino acids. CDR3 coding DNA: TGTGCCAGCAGTTTTGGACAGAACTATGGCTACGCCTTC. Its translation: CASSFGQNYGYAF.